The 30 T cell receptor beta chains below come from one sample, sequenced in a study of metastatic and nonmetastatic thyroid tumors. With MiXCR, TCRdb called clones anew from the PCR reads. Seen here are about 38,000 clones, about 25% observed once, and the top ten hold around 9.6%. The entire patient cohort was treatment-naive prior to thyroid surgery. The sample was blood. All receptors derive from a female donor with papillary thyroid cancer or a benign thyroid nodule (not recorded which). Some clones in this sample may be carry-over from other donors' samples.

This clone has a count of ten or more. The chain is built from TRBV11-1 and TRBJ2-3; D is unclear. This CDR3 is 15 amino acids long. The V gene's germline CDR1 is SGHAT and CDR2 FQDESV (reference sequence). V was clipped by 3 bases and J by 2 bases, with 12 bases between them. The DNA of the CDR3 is TGTGCCAGCAGCTTTTATGGGCAGTCCACAGATACGCAGTATTTT. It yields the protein CASSFYGQSTDTQYF.

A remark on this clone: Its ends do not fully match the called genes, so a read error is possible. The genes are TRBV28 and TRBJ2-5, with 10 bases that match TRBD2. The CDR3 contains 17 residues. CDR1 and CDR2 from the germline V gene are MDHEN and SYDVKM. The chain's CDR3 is CASSLSGGAYHQDTQYF. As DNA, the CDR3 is TGTGCCAGCAGTCTAAGCGGGGGGGCCTACCACCAAGATACCCAGTACTTT.

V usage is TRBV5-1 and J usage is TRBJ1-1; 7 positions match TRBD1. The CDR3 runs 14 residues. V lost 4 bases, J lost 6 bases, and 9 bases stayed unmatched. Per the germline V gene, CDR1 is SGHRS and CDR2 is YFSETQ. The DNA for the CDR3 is TGCGCCAGCAGCCCCCGACAGGGAGGATCTGAAGCTTTCTTT. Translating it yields CASSPRQGGSEAFF.

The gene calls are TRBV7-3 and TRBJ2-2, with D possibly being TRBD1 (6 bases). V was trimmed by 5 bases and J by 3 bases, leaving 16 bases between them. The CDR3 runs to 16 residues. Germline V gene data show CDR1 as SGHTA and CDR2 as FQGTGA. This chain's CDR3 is CASSPTGCAYTGELFF. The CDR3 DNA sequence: TGTGCCAGCAGCCCAACAGGGTGCGCTTACACCGGGGAGCTGTTTTTT.

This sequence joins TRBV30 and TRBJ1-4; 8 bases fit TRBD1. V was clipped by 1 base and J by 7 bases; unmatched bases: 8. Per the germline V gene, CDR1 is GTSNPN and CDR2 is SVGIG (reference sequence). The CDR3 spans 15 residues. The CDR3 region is CAWSAADRVSEKLFF. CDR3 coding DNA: TGTGCCTGGAGTGCGGCGGACAGGGTCAGTGAAAAACTGTTTTTT.

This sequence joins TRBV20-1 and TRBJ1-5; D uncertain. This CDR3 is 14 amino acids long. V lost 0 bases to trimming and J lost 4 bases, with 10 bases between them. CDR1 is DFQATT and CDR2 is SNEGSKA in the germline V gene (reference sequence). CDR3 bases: TGCAGTGCTAGAGATATGTCCGGGAATCAGCCCCAGCATTTT. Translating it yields CSARDMSGNQPQHF.

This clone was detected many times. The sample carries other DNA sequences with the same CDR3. This CDR3 reads CASSWGQGNGYTF. The CDR3 DNA reads TGTGCCAGCAGCTGGGGACAGGGGAACGGCTACACCTTC. The J gene is TRBJ1-2, the V gene TRBV7-9; the match to TRBD1 covers 10 bases. Germline lookup yields CDR1 SEHNR and CDR2 FQNEAQ (reference sequence). The CDR3 is 13 amino acids. After removal of 4 bases from V and 8 bases from J, the junction contained 4 bases not matched to a gene. Using reference TRBV7-9 and TRBJ1-2 for the parts outside the CDR3, the full variable domain is DTGVSQNPRHKITKRGQNVTFRCDPISEHNRLYWYRQTLGQGPEFLTYFQNEAQLEKSRLLSDRFSAERPKGSFSTLEIQRTEQGDSAMYLCASSWGQGNGYTFGSGTRLTVV.

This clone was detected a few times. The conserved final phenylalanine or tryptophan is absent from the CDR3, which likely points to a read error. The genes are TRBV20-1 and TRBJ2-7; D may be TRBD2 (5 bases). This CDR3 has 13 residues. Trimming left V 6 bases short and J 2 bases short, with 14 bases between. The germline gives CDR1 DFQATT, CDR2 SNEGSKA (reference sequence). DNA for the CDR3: TGCAGTGCCGCCCCGGACTCCACCTACGAGCAGTACTTA. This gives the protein CSAAPDSTYEQYL.

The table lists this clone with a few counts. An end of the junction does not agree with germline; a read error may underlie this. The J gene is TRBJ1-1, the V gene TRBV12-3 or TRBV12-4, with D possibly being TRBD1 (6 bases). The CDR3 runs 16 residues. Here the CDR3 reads CAGSFTRGQWNTEAFF. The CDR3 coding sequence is TGTGCCGGCAGTTTTACCAGGGGCCAGTGGAACACTGAAGCTTTCTTT.

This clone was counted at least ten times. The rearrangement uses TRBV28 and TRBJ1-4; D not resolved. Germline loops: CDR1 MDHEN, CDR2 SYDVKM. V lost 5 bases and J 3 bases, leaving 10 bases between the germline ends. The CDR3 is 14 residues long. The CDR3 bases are TGTGCCAGCAGTATTGGTGGGTCTAATGAAAAACTGTTTTTT. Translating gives CASSIGGSNEKLFF.

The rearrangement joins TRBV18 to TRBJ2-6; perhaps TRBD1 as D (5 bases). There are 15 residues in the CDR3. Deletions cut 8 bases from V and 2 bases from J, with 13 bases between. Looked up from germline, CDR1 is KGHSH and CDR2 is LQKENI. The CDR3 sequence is CASTRQGAGANVLTF. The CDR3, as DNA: TGTGCCAGCACTCGTCAGGGTGCTGGGGCCAACGTCCTGACTTTC.

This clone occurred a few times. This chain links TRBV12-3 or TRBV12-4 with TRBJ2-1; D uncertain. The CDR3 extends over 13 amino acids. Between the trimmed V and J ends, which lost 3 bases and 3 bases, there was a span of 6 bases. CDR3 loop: CASSFRVYNEQFF. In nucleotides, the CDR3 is TGTGCCAGCAGTTTTCGGGTCTACAATGAGCAGTTCTTC.

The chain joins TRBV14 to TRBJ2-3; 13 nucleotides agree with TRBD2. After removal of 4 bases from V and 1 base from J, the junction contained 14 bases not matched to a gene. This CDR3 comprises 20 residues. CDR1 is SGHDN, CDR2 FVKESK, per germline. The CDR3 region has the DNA TGTGCCAGCAGCCCCCCGGCTGGACTAGCGGGAGATGGGGGCACAGATACGCAGTATTTT. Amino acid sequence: CASSPPAGLAGDGGTDTQYF.

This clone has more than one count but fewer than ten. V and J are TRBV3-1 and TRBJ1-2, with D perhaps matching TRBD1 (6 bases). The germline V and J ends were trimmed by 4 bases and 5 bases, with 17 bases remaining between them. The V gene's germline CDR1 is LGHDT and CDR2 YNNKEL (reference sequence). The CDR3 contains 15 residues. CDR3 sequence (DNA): TGTGCCAGCAGCCCAGGGGACCGCCTATTGTATGGCTACACCTTC. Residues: CASSPGDRLLYGYTF.

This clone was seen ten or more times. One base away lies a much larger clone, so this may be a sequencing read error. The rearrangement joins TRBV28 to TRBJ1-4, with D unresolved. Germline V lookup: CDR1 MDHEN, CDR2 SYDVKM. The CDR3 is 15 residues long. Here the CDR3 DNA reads TGTGCCAGCAGCCCAACGGGTCTAGTATATGAAAGACTGTTTTTT. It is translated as CASSPTGLVYERLFF. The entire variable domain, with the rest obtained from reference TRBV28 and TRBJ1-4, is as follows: DVKVTQSSRYLVKRTGEKVFLECVQDMDHENMFWYRQDPGLGLRLIYFSYDVKMKEKGDIPEGYSVSREKKERFSLILESASTNQTSMYLCASSPTGLVYERLFFGSGTQLSVL.

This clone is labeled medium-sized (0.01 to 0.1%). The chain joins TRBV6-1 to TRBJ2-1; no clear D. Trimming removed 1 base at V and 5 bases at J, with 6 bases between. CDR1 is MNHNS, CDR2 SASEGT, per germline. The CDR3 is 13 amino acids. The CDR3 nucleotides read TGTGCCAGCAGTGAAGGGATACACAATGAGCAGTTCTTC. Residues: CASSEGIHNEQFF.

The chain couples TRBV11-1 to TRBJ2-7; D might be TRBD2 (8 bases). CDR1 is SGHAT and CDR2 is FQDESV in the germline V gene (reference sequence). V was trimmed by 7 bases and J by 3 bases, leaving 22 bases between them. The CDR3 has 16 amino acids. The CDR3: CASTPGGGDSFYEQYF. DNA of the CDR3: TGTGCCAGCACCCCGGGAGGGGGCGATTCTTTCTACGAGCAGTACTTC.

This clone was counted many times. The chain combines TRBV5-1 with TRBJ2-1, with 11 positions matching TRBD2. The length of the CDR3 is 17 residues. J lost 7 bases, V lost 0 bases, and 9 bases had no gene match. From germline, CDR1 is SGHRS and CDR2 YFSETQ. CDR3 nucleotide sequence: TGCGCCAGCAGCTTGGATCCTAGCGGGAGGTTAAGTAATGAGCAGTTCTTC. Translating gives CASSLDPSGRLSNEQFF.

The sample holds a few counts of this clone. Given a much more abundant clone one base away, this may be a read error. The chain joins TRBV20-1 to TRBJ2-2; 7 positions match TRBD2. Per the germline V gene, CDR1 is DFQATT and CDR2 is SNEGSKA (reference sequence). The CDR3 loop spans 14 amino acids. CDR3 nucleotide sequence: TGCAGTGCTAGAATGCCTAGCGTGAGCGGGGAGCTGTTCTTT. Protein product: CSARMPSVSGELFF.

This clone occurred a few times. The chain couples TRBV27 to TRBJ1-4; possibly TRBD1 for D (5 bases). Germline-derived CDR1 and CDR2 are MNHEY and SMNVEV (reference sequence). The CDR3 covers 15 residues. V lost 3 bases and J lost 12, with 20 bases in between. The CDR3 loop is CASSLRSGEGEQLFF. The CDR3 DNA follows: TGTGCCAGCAGTTTGCGGTCCGGGGAAGGGGAACAACTGTTTTTT.

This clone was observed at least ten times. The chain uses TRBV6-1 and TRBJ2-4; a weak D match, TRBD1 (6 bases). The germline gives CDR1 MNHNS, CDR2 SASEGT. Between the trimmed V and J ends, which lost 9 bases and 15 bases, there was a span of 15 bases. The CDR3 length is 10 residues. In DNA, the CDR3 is TGTGCCAGTGCACAGGGTTGGCCGTACTTC. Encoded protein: CASAQGWPYF.

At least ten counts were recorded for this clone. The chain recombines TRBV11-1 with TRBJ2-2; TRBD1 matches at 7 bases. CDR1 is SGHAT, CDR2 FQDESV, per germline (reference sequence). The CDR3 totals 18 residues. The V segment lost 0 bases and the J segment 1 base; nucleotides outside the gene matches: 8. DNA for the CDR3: TGTGCCAGCAGCTTAGCTGCAGGGGGACAGAAGAACACCGGGGAGCTGTTTTTT. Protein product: CASSLAAGGQKNTGELFF.

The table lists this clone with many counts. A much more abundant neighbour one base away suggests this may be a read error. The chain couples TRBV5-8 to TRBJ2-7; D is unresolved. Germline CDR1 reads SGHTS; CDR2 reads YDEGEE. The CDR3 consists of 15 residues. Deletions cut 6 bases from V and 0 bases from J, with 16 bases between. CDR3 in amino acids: CASIPRALSSYEQYF. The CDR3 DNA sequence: TGTGCCAGCATCCCTCGGGCCCTTAGCTCCTACGAGCAGTACTTC.

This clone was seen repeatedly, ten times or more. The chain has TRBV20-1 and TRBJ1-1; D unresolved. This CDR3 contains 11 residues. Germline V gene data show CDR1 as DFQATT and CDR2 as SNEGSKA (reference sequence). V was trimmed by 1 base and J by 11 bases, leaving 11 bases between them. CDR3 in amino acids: CSARVGDFAFF. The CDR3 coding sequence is TGCAGTGCTAGAGTCGGGGATTTTGCTTTCTTT.

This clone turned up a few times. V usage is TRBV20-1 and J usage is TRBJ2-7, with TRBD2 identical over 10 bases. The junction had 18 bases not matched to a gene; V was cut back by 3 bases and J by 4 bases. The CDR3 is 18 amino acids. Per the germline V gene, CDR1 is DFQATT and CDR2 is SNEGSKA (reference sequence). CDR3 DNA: TGCAGTGCTAGGGCCTCTGGATTTTCTAGCGGGAGCGTGTACGAGCAGTACTTC. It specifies CSARASGFSSGSVYEQYF.

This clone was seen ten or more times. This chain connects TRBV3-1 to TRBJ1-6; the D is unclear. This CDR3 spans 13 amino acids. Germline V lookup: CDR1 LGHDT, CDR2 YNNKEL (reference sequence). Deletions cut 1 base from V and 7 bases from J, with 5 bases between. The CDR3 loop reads CASSQARNSPLHF. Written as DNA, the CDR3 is TGTGCCAGCAGCCAAGCACGGAATTCACCCCTCCACTTT.

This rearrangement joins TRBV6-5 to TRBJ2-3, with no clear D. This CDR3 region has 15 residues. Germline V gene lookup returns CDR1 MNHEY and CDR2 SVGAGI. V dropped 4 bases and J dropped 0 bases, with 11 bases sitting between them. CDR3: CASSSSWGSTDTQYF. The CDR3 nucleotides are TGTGCCAGCAGTTCCTCCTGGGGTAGCACAGATACGCAGTATTTT.

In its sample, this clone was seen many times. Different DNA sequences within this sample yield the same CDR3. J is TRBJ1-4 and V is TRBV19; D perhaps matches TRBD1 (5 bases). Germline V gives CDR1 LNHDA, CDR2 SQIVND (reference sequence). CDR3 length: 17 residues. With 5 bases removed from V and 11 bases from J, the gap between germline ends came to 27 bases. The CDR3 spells CASSVVHSLPGERKLFF. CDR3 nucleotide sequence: TGTGCCAGTAGTGTCGTCCATTCACTCCCGGGGGAGCGTAAACTGTTTTTT.

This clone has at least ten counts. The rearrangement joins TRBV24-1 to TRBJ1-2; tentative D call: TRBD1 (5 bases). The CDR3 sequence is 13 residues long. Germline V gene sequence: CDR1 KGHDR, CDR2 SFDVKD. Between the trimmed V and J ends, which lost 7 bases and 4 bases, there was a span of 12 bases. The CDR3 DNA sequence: TGTGCCACCAGCGAGGGAGGGGCCTATGGCTACACCTTC. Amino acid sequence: CATSEGGAYGYTF.

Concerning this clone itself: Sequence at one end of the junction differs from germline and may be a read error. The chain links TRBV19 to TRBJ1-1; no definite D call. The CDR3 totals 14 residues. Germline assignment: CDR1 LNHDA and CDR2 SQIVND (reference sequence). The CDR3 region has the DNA TGTGCCAGTAGTATAAAACCGGTGAACAATGAAGCTTTCTTT. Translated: CASSIKPVNNEAFF.